The 26 T cell receptor beta chains reported below all come from one sample, sequenced in a study of T cells in Graves' hyperthyroidism and ophthalmopathy. It was RNA transcripts that yielded the amplified TCR beta CDR3 regions. The TCR CDR3 first-round RT-PCR relied on the HTBI primer set. TCRdb re-called the multiplex PCR reads with MiXCR, one entry per CDR3 protein. The data show about 400,000 distinct CDR3 sequences, roughly 15% seen once. Material for sequencing was blood. The receptors originated from a woman between 55 and 75 years old with Graves' ophthalmopathy.

Here the CDR3 reads CASSINTDTYSNQPQHF. CDR3 bases: TGTGCCAGTAGTATAAACACCGACACGTATAGCAATCAGCCCCAGCATTTT. J is TRBJ1-5 and V is TRBV19; D uncertain. This CDR3 has 17 amino acids. In germline, CDR1 is LNHDA, CDR2 SQIVND (reference sequence). The V and J ends lost 2 bases and 0 bases respectively, with 14 bases between them.

The genes are TRBV6-1 and TRBJ2-7; 14 nucleotides match TRBD2. The CDR3 is 15 amino acids. From germline, CDR1 is MNHNS and CDR2 SASEGT. Germline trimming cut 5 bases from V and 8 bases from J; bases unmatched to any gene: 8. Here the CDR3 reads CASSPPGLAGDQQYF. CDR3 in DNA: TGTGCCAGCAGTCCCCCGGGACTAGCGGGGGATCAGCAGTACTTC.

Ten or more counts support this clonotype. The V gene is TRBV28, the J gene TRBJ2-5, with D unclear. This CDR3 comprises 14 residues. V gave up 3 bases and J gave up 7 bases, with 15 bases separating them. In germline, CDR1 is MDHEN, CDR2 SYDVKM. As DNA, the CDR3 is TGTGCCAGCAGTTTGCCGGCTACTAAATCGACCCAGTACTTC. It specifies CASSLPATKSTQYF.

This clonotype was seen at least ten times. The chain links TRBV28 to TRBJ2-2; 9 bases agree with TRBD2. Germline CDR1 reads MDHEN; CDR2 reads SYDVKM. The junction had 8 bases not matched to a gene; V was cut back by 7 bases and J by 8 bases. This CDR3 has 14 residues. CDR3 loop: CASNAGGPGGELFF. In DNA, the CDR3 is TGTGCCAGCAACGCGGGAGGGCCCGGTGGGGAGCTGTTTTTT. The whole variable domain, remainder taken from reference TRBV28 and TRBJ2-2, is DVKVTQSSRYLVKRTGEKVFLECVQDMDHENMFWYRQDPGLGLRLIYFSYDVKMKEKGDIPEGYSVSREKKERFSLILESASTNQTSMYLCASNAGGPGGELFFGEGSRLTVL.

This clonotype was counted between two and nine times. The chain uses TRBV5-8 and TRBJ2-3; D gene uncertain. Germline loops: CDR1 SGHTS, CDR2 YDEGEE. The V gene lost 0 bases and the J gene lost 0 bases, with 11 bases spanning the gap. CDR3 size: 16 residues. The CDR3 protein is CASSLAYGGSTDTQYF. The CDR3 region has the DNA TGTGCCAGCAGCTTGGCCTACGGCGGAAGCACAGATACGCAGTATTTT.

This clonotype was picked up many times. The chain joins TRBV20-1 to TRBJ2-1; D gene ambiguous. The V gene lost 5 bases and the J gene lost 10 bases, with 21 bases spanning the gap. This CDR3 has 14 amino acids. Germline CDR1 is DFQATT and CDR2 is SNEGSKA (reference sequence). The CDR3 reads CSAPRPAVGEEQFF. The CDR3 nucleotides read TGCAGTGCTCCTAGGCCCGCGGTAGGAGAAGAGCAGTTCTTC.

This clonotype was seen many times. V usage is TRBV6-1 and J usage is TRBJ1-6; 8 nucleotides align to TRBD1. This CDR3 spans 16 amino acids. Germline values: CDR1 MNHNS, CDR2 SASEGT. Unmatched junction bases numbered 10, after V lost 5 bases and J lost 7 bases. CDR3 DNA: TGTGCCAGCAGTCTTCCGTCGACAGGGGAGAATTCACCCCTCCACTTT. Protein: CASSLPSTGENSPLHF.

This clonotype came up a few times. The V call is TRBV19, the J call TRBJ2-1; 12 bases are shared with TRBD1. V was pared by 7 bases and J by 10 bases, with 8 bases of the junction left unmatched. CDR3 length: 14 residues. Germline V gene sequence: CDR1 LNHDA, CDR2 SQIVND (reference sequence). CDR3 protein: CASTRDRGPGEQFF. CDR3 coding DNA: TGTGCCAGTACCCGGGACAGGGGGCCTGGGGAGCAGTTCTTC. Full variable domain (rest looked up from reference TRBV19 and TRBJ2-1): DGGITQSPKYLFRKEGQNVTLSCEQNLNHDAMYWYRQDPGQGLRLIYYSQIVNDFQKGDIAEGYSVSREKKESFPLTVTSAQKNPTAFYLCASTRDRGPGEQFFGPGTRLTVL.

The table lists this clonotype with many counts. The chain carries TRBV18 and TRBJ2-3; D is undetermined. CDR3 size: 10 residues. The V end lost 2 bases, the J end lost 6 bases, and 0 bases lay between the germline ends. Germline values: CDR1 KGHSH, CDR2 LQKENI. CDR3 loop: CASSPDTQYF. The DNA of the CDR3 is TGTGCCAGCTCACCAGATACGCAGTATTTT.

This clonotype was found a few times. The genes are TRBV12-3 or TRBV12-4 and TRBJ2-3; 14 bases agree with TRBD2. After removal of 7 bases from V and 9 bases from J, the junction contained 9 bases not matched to a gene. The CDR3 has 15 amino acids. The CDR3 spells CASTLQTSGRGTQYF. CDR3 coding DNA: TGTGCCAGCACCTTACAGACTAGCGGGAGGGGAACGCAGTATTTT.

This clonotype appeared once. It may be a read error: a sequence one base away is much more abundant. The chain couples TRBV20-1 to TRBJ2-1; D remains ambiguous. Germline lookup yields CDR1 DFQATT and CDR2 SNEGSKA (reference sequence). This CDR3 has 18 residues. Trimming shortened V by 0 bases and J by 3 bases, and 21 bases separated the two germline ends. This chain's CDR3 is CSARDHSNGSCFYNEQFF. The CDR3 bases are TGCAGTGCTAGAGATCATAGCAACGGATCCTGCTTCTACAATGAGCAGTTCTTC.

This clonotype was observed a handful of times. The rearrangement links TRBV19 to TRBJ1-5; D not resolved. CDR1 is LNHDA and CDR2 is SQIVND in the germline V gene (reference sequence). The V end was cut by 6 bases, the J end by 4 bases, with 13 bases between. The CDR3 is 14 residues long. This CDR3 reads CASSPTHTNQPQHF. CDR3 DNA: TGTGCCAGTAGCCCCACCCACACTAATCAGCCCCAGCATTTT.

This clonotype occurred a few times. CDR3 coding DNA: TGTGCCAGCAGCTTACGGGGGCTGTTCAATGAAAAACTGTTTTTT. It translates to CASSLRGLFNEKLFF. This chain uses TRBV13 with TRBJ1-4; D might be TRBD1 (6 bases). Deletions cut 2 bases from V and 5 bases from J, with 12 bases between. The CDR3 has 15 amino acids. CDR1 and CDR2 from the germline V gene are PRHDT and FYEKMQ (reference sequence).

In this sample, this clonotype turned up many times. The CDR3 sequence: CASSHQGGQVNTGELFF. Here the CDR3 DNA reads TGTGCCAGCAGCCACCAGGGGGGACAGGTGAACACCGGGGAGCTGTTTTTT. The chain uses TRBV11-2 and TRBJ2-2, with TRBD1 matching 8 bases. CDR3 length: 17 amino acids. From germline, CDR1 is SGHAT and CDR2 FQNNGV. The trim removed 5 bases at V and 1 base at J, leaving 9 bases unmatched.

The chain is built from TRBV3-1 and TRBJ1-1, with D unclear. CDR3 length: 13 amino acids. The germline CDR1 and CDR2 sequences are LGHDT and YNNKEL (reference sequence). The germline V and J ends were trimmed by 3 bases and 1 base, with 6 bases remaining between them. In nucleotides, the CDR3 is TGTGCCAGCAGCCAGTCATGGAACACTGAAGCTTTCTTT. Translation: CASSQSWNTEAFF.

The chain couples TRBV6-1 to TRBJ2-7; TRBD1 might be the D (5 bases). Trimming took off 6 bases at V and 3 bases at J, with 12 bases between the two ends. The length of the CDR3 is 13 residues. The germline V gene encodes CDR1 MNHNS and CDR2 SASEGT. In nucleotides, the CDR3 is TGTGCCAGCAGAATTGGACAAGACTACGAGCAGTACTTC. It translates to CASRIGQDYEQYF.

This clonotype was counted only a few times. This chain joins TRBV29-1 and TRBJ2-5; possible D gene TRBD2, 6 bases. Germline-derived CDR1 and CDR2 are SQVTM and ANQGSEA. V lost 8 bases to trimming and J lost 3 bases, with 13 bases between them. The CDR3 consists of 12 residues. CDR3 DNA sequence: TGCAGCTACGGCGGGATTAAAGAGACCCAGTACTTC. Its protein product is CSYGGIKETQYF.

This clonotype was seen a few times. The CDR3 is CSARFSGDTQYF. In DNA form, the CDR3 reads TGCAGTGCTAGGTTTAGCGGAGATACGCAGTATTTT. The rearrangement uses TRBV20-1 and TRBJ2-3; tentative D call: TRBD2 (6 bases). This CDR3 comprises 12 residues. V was cut by 3 bases and J by 5 bases, with 9 bases left in between. CDR1 is DFQATT, CDR2 SNEGSKA, per germline (reference sequence).

This clonotype was seen ten or more times. The chain links TRBV11-1 to TRBJ2-5; perhaps TRBD1 as D (6 bases). The germline gives CDR1 SGHAT, CDR2 FQDESV (reference sequence). CDR3 length: 13 residues. Trimming stripped 2 bases from V and 8 bases from J, with 12 bases between. The CDR3 loop is CASSLSLGGTQYF. The CDR3 DNA follows: TGTGCCAGCAGCTTATCGTTAGGGGGAACCCAGTACTTC. The variable domain in full, with the rest retrieved from reference TRBV11-1 and TRBJ2-5, is EAEVAQSPRYKITEKSQAVAFWCDPISGHATLYWYRQILGQGPELLVQFQDESVVDDSQLPKDRFSAERLKGVDSTLKIQPAELGDSAMYLCASSLSLGGTQYFGPGTRLLVL.

The chain combines TRBV7-9 with TRBJ2-1; 13 nucleotides agree with TRBD2. Germline V gene sequence: CDR1 SEHNR, CDR2 FQNEAQ (reference sequence). With V trimmed by 0 bases and J by 4 bases, 9 bases remained unmatched. The CDR3 has 19 amino acids. CDR3 amino acids: CASSLAAPGLAGSYNEQFF. The CDR3 coding sequence is TGTGCCAGCAGCTTAGCGGCCCCGGGACTAGCGGGAAGTTACAATGAGCAGTTCTTC. Drawing the rest from reference TRBV7-9 and TRBJ2-1, the complete variable domain is DTGVSQNPRHKITKRGQNVTFRCDPISEHNRLYWYRQTLGQGPEFLTYFQNEAQLEKSRLLSDRFSAERPKGSFSTLEIQRTEQGDSAMYLCASSLAAPGLAGSYNEQFFGPGTRLTVL.

This clonotype was counted many times. The rearrangement links TRBV3-1 to TRBJ2-7; D possibly uses TRBD1 or TRBD2 (5 bases each). Trimming shortened V by 2 bases and J by 3 bases, and 14 bases separated the two germline ends. Per the germline V gene, CDR1 is LGHDT and CDR2 is YNNKEL (reference sequence). There are 15 residues in the CDR3. The CDR3 region is CASSQFSGTDYEQYF. CDR3 coding DNA: TGTGCCAGCAGCCAATTCTCCGGGACGGACTACGAGCAGTACTTC.

This clonotype was detected ten times or more. The chain uses TRBV6-1 and TRBJ2-5, with D tentatively TRBD2 (6 bases). Per germline, CDR1 MNHNS and CDR2 SASEGT. V was shortened by 7 bases and J by 1 base, with 10 bases between the two germline ends. This CDR3 is 13 amino acids long. The CDR3 spells CASTRLVQETQYF. The CDR3 bases are TGTGCCAGCACTAGACTAGTCCAAGAGACCCAGTACTTC.

At least ten counts were recorded for this clonotype. The chain uses TRBV5-6 and TRBJ2-7; D remains ambiguous. This CDR3 has 16 residues. The germline V gene encodes CDR1 SGHDT and CDR2 YYEEEE. The ends were cut back, 0 bases at V and 4 bases at J, with 17 bases in the middle. CDR3: CASSLALGSLLYEQYF. For the CDR3, the DNA is TGTGCCAGCAGCTTGGCGCTTGGTAGCTTATTATACGAGCAGTACTTC.

With respect to this clonotype: Given a much more abundant clone one base away, this may be a read error. The chain employs TRBV28 and TRBJ2-1; possibly TRBD1 for D (6 bases). Between the trimmed V and J ends, which lost 9 bases and 5 bases, there was a span of 14 bases. This CDR3 has 13 amino acids. Germline CDR1 MDHEN, CDR2 SYDVKM. CDR3 region: CASSSGENNEQFF. The CDR3 bases are TGTGCCAGTTCCTCAGGGGAGAACAATGAGCAGTTCTTC.

This clonotype was counted ten times or more. The chain recombines TRBV12-3 or TRBV12-4 with TRBJ2-3; possibly TRBD1 for D (6 bases). V shed 6 bases and J shed 6 bases, with 19 bases lying between them. The length of the CDR3 is 15 residues. The chain's CDR3 is CASSLQGTIVDTQYF. CDR3 coding DNA: TGTGCCAGCAGCTTACAGGGAACGATCGTTGATACGCAGTATTTT.

This clonotype was seen only a few times. The V gene is TRBV12-5, the J gene TRBJ2-7; no clear D. Trimming pared 7 bases from V and 2 bases from J, leaving 12 bases between. The CDR3 totals 13 residues. Germline V lookup: CDR1 LGHNT, CDR2 FRNRAP. The CDR3 nucleotides read TGTGCTAGTGCCCTGGACCTGACCTACGAGCAGTACTTC. Protein: CASALDLTYEQYF.